Presented here are 9 T cell receptor beta chains from one specimen sequenced in a study of tumor-infiltrating lymphocytes in primary liver carcinoma. Unsorted whole blood supplied the blood RNA, and germline DNA was isolated too. cDNA specific to TCR beta was made from approximately 0.55 ug of total RNA, with a constant-region primer employed for priming. Slightly modified ARM-PCR served as the procedure for the TCR beta libraries. These libraries came from three rounds of nested multiplex PCR. It was with TRBV1-TRBV30 forward primers and a C-beta reverse primer that the first two PCR rounds were run, at 10 cycles each. TCRdb re-analysed the multiplex PCR reads in MiXCR, keeping a single row per CDR3 protein. The repertoire holds about 180,000 distinct CDR3 sequences, with roughly three fifths as singletons. The sample was peripheral blood. These TCRs come from a man in his forties with primary liver carcinoma and hepatitis B virus infection.

V gene TRBV28 combines with J gene TRBJ1-4, with 8 nucleotides matching TRBD1. From germline, CDR1 is MDHEN and CDR2 SYDVKM. After removal of 7 bases from V and 7 bases from J, the junction contained 8 bases not matched to a gene. CDR3 length equals 14 residues. This CDR3 reads CASTPPGGSEKLFF. In nucleotides, the CDR3 is TGTGCCAGCACTCCCCCAGGGGGCTCTGAAAAACTGTTTTTT.

The rearrangement joins TRBV7-8 to TRBJ2-2; 9 nucleotides align to TRBD2. The V gene's germline CDR1 is SGHVS and CDR2 FQNEAQ. The CDR3 has 14 residues. V shed 5 bases and J 7 bases; nucleotides not matched to a gene: 5. The CDR3 loop reads CASSPAGGVGELFF. For the CDR3, the DNA is TGTGCCAGCAGCCCGGCGGGAGGGGTCGGGGAGCTGTTTTTT.

Notes on this clonotype: A much larger clone differs from this one at a single base, so this may be a read error. This sequence joins TRBV29-1 and TRBJ1-2; D ambiguous. This CDR3 spans 12 amino acids. Trimming removed 3 bases at V and 7 bases at J, with 12 bases between. Germline CDR1 is SQVTM and CDR2 is ANQGSEA. CDR3 sequence: CSVDGKEPGYTF. CDR3 DNA sequence: TGCAGCGTTGACGGGAAAGAGCCTGGCTACACCTTC.

This chain uses TRBV6-6 with TRBJ1-1, with TRBD1 matching over 9 bases. Trimming removed 5 bases from V and 11 bases from J; junction bases left unmatched: 6. Germline values: CDR1 MNHNY, CDR2 SVGAGI (reference sequence). This CDR3 has 12 residues. The DNA of the CDR3 is TGTGCCAGCAGTATAGGACAGGGGAAGGCTTTCTTT. It translates to CASSIGQGKAFF.

Turning to this clonotype: This may be a read error: a much more frequent sequence differs by one nucleotide. This sequence joins TRBV11-2 and TRBJ2-5; 7 bases agree with TRBD1. Looked up from germline, CDR1 is SGHAT and CDR2 is FQNNGV. The length of the CDR3 is 17 residues. CDR3 sequence reads: CARSLVRQGPYQETQYF. For the CDR3, the DNA is TGTGCCAGGAGCTTGGTCCGACAGGGCCCGTACCAAGAGACCCAGTACTTC.

Worth noting for this clonotype: A much larger clone lies one base from this, so it may be a read error. No conserved phenylalanine or tryptophan ends this CDR3, so it is likely a read error. This rearrangement joins TRBV28 to TRBJ2-3, with 8 bases that match TRBD1. The V gene's germline CDR1 is MDHEN and CDR2 SYDVKM. Losses at the gene ends were 6 bases for V and 4 bases for J; bases not matched to a gene: 15. The CDR3 extends over 17 amino acids. The CDR3 region is CASRERTGRGVPDTQYS. CDR3 nucleotides: TGTGCCAGCAGAGAACGGACAGGGAGAGGGGTGCCAGATACGCAGTATTCT.

This chain joins TRBV6-6 and TRBJ1-2; D is unclear. The V gene lost 6 bases and the J gene lost 4 bases, with 18 bases spanning the gap. This CDR3 has 15 residues. Germline lookup yields CDR1 MNHNY and CDR2 SVGAGI (reference sequence). The CDR3: CASSPSGSGGYGYTF. CDR3 DNA: TGTGCCAGCAGCCCCAGTGGGAGTGGAGGCTATGGCTACACCTTC.

The CDR3 is CASTTPGQGLQETQYF. The DNA of the CDR3 is TGTGCCAGCACCACTCCCGGACAGGGACTGCAAGAGACCCAGTACTTC. This rearrangement joins TRBV6-1 to TRBJ2-5; TRBD1 matches 8 bases. Germline lookup yields CDR1 MNHNS and CDR2 SASEGT. The CDR3 runs 16 residues. Losses at the gene ends were 7 bases for V and 2 bases for J; bases not matched to a gene: 12.

A remark on this clonotype: A clone one base away is much larger, so this may be a read error. The chain couples TRBV11-1 to TRBJ2-2; D remains ambiguous. The V end lost 11 bases, the J end lost 6 bases, and 10 bases lay between the germline ends. CDR3 size: 11 residues. From germline, CDR1 is SGHAT and CDR2 FQDESV (reference sequence). The CDR3, as DNA: TGTGCCGGCGCCCGGCCCGGGGAGCTGTTTTTT. Its protein product is CAGARPGELFF.